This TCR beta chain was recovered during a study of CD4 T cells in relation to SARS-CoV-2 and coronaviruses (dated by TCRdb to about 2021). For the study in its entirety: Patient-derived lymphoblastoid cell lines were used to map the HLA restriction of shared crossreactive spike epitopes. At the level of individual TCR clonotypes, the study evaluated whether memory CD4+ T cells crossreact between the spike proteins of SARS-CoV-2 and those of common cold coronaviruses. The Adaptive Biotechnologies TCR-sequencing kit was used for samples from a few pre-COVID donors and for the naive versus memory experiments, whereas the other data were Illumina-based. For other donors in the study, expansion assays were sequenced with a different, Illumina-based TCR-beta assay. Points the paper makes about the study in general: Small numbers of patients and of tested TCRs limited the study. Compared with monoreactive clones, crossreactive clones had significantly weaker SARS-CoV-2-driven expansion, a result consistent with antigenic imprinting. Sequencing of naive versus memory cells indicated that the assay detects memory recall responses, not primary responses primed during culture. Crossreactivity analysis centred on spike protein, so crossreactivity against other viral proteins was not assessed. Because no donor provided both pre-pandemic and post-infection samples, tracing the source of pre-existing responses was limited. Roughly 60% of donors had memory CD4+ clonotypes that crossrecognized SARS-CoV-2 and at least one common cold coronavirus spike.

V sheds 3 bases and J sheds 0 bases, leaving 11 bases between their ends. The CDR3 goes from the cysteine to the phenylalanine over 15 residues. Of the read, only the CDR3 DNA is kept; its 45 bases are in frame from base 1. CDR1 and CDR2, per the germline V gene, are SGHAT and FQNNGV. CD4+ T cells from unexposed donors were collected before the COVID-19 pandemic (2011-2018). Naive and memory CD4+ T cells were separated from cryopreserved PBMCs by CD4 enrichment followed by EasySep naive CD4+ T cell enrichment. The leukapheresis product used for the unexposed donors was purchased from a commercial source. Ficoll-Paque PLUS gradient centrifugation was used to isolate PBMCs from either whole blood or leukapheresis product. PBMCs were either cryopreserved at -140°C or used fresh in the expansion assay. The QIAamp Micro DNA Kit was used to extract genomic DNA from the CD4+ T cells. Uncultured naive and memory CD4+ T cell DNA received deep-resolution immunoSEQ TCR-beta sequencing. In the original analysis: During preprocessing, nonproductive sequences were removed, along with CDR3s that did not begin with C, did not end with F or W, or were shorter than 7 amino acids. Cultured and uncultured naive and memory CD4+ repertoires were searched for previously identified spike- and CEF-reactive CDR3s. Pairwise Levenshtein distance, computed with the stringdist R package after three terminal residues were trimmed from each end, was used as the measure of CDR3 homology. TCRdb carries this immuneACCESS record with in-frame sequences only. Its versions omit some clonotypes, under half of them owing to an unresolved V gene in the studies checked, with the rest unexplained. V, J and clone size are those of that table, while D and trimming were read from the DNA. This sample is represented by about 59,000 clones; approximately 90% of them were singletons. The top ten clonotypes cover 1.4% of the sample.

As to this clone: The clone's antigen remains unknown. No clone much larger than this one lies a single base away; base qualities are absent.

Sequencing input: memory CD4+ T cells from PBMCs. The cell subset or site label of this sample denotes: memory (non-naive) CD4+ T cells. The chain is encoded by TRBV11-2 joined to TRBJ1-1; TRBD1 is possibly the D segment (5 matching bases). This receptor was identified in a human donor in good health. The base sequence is TGTGCCAGCAGCTTCGGAGACAGTATGAACACTGAAGCTTTCTTT. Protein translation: CASSFGDSMNTEAFF.